A selection of T cell receptor beta chains follows, all from one sample in a study of identical twins. From the 5' RACE reads, TCRdb called clonotypes with MiXCR, one entry per CDR3 protein. The data contain 450,000 to 500,000 distinct CDR3 sequences, around 15% of them singletons. These data also formed part of another study, on yellow fever vaccine responses in identical twins.

The sequenced sample consisted of CD4+ T cells sorted from blood. All receptors derive from a woman in her late teens or twenties in good health. Both conserved end residues are part of each CDR3. D genes are given only for firm matches. A clone size is listed for some rows: how often the clone was seen (once, few, many), or a class if it is expanded.

d_call | j_call | clone_size | v_call | cdr3_aa | cdr3_nt
. | TRBJ2-6 | . | TRBV28 | CASSFRPVLTSGANVLTF | TGTGCCAGCAGTTTTCGTCCGGTCCTGACCTCTGGGGCCAACGTCCTGACTTTC
. | TRBJ2-3 | few | TRBV25-1 | CASSEGETTDTQYF | TGTGCCAGCAGTGAGGGGGAGACCACAGATACGCAGTATTTT
. | TRBJ2-3 | . | TRBV20-1 | CSAAASTDTQYF | TGCAGTGCGGCGGCTAGCACAGATACGCAGTATTTT
. | TRBJ2-7 | few | TRBV5-6 | CASSLPSVRGRSYEQYF | TGTGCCAGCAGCTTGCCCAGTGTGAGGGGTCGGTCCTACGAGCAGTACTTC
TRBD1 | TRBJ1-5 | . | TRBV7-2 | CASSLVGGGGAEQPQHF | TGTGCCAGCAGCTTAGTAGGGGGCGGGGGCGCGGAACAGCCCCAGCATTTT
. | TRBJ1-1 | . | TRBV20-1 | CSVLDGPKVAFF | TGCAGTGTTCTTGACGGACCCAAGGTAGCTTTCTTT
. | TRBJ1-1 | . | TRBV4-2 | CASSQGGGRQNTEAFF | TGTGCCAGCAGCCAGGGAGGTGGCAGACAGAACACTGAAGCTTTCTTT
TRBD1 | TRBJ2-1 | . | TRBV7-6 | CASSAQGQGNEQFF | TGTGCCAGCAGCGCCCAAGGACAGGGCAATGAGCAGTTCTTC
. | TRBJ2-5 | . | TRBV2 | CASSKEQTSQETQYF | TGTGCCAGCAGTAAGGAGCAGACAAGTCAAGAGACCCAGTACTTC
. | TRBJ2-5 | many | TRBV29-1 | CSVEPGGWETQYF | TGCAGCGTTGAACCCGGCGGTTGGGAGACCCAGTACTTC
TRBD2 | TRBJ2-7 | few | TRBV20-1 | CSAASSGRSYEQYF | TGCAGTGCTGCCTCTAGCGGGAGATCGTACGAGCAGTACTTC
TRBD2 | TRBJ2-3 | . | TRBV20-1 | CSAGSRGGEGLAISTDTQYF | TGCAGTGCTGGTAGCCGTGGTGGGGAGGGACTAGCAATCAGCACAGATACGCAGTATTTT
TRBD1 | TRBJ2-4 | . | TRBV14 | CASSGQASHGDIQYF | TGTGCCAGCAGCGGACAGGCCTCTCATGGAGACATTCAGTACTTC
. | TRBJ2-1 | . | TRBV24-1 | CATRLARPSYNEQFF | TGTGCCACCAGGCTAGCCCGCCCCTCCTACAATGAGCAGTTCTTC
TRBD2 | TRBJ2-1 | few | TRBV20-1 | CSAPSGTSTNNEQFF | TGCAGTGCTCCCTCCGGGACTAGTACTAACAATGAGCAGTTCTTC
. | TRBJ2-2 | few | TRBV29-1 | CSATENIMVGTGELFF | TGCAGCGCCACGGAAAACATAATGGTTGGCACCGGGGAGCTGTTTTTT
TRBD1 | TRBJ1-2 | few | TRBV20-1 | CSAWTGGQSGYTF | TGCAGTGCCTGGACAGGGGGGCAGAGTGGCTACACCTTC
TRBD2 | TRBJ2-1 | few | TRBV7-9 | CASSQDLRGGRDEQFF | TGTGCCAGCAGTCAAGACCTTAGGGGAGGGAGGGATGAGCAGTTCTTC
. | TRBJ1-1 | few | TRBV20-1 | CSADSDSGTEAFF | TGCAGTGCCGACAGCGACTCGGGGACTGAAGCTTTCTTT
. | TRBJ1-1 | . | TRBV18 | CASSPLTGNPTEAFF | TGTGCCAGCTCACCCTTAACAGGGAATCCCACTGAAGCTTTCTTT
TRBD1 | TRBJ1-4 | few | TRBV7-8 | CASSSGTGQNEKLFF | TGTGCCAGCAGCTCCGGGACAGGGCAGAATGAAAAACTGTTTTTT
. | TRBJ2-1 | . | TRBV7-9 | CASSFPRGRVDSDEQFF | TGTGCCAGCAGCTTCCCCCGGGGAAGGGTGGACTCGGATGAGCAGTTCTTC
. | TRBJ1-4 | few | TRBV19 | CASSLTGARKLFF | TGTGCCAGTAGTTTGACGGGGGCGAGGAAACTGTTTTTT
. | TRBJ2-7 | few | TRBV29-1 | CSVVLGSNEQYF | TGCAGCGTTGTTTTAGGTTCCAACGAGCAGTACTTC
. | TRBJ1-6 | . | TRBV9 | CASSVGGVGGSYNSPLHF | TGTGCCAGCAGCGTAGGCGGTGTCGGGGGCTCCTATAATTCACCCCTCCACTTT
TRBD1 | TRBJ2-7 | few | TRBV20-1 | CSASHRGSYEQYF | TGCAGTGCTAGCCACAGGGGTTCCTACGAGCAGTACTTC
TRBD2 | TRBJ2-5 | . | TRBV19 | CASSNRPGGPETQYF | TGTGCCAGTAGTAATAGACCGGGGGGACCGGAGACCCAGTACTTC
. | TRBJ2-6 | . | TRBV6-1 | CASSMTPSSGANVLTF | TGTGCCAGCAGTATGACACCTAGCTCTGGGGCCAACGTCCTGACTTTC
TRBD1 | TRBJ2-5 | few | TRBV5-1 | CASTLTGGVETQYF | TGCGCCAGCACGTTGACAGGGGGCGTTGAGACCCAGTACTTC
TRBD1 | TRBJ2-3 | . | TRBV27 | CASSFAGQGRTDTQYF | TGTGCCAGCAGTTTTGCAGGACAGGGACGCACAGATACGCAGTATTTT
. | TRBJ2-3 | few | TRBV12-5 | CASGLGFTDTQYF | TGTGCTAGTGGTCTGGGATTCACAGATACGCAGTATTTT
. | TRBJ1-1 | few | TRBV7-6 | CASSFSPRHREQAEAFF | TGTGCCAGCAGCTTTAGTCCTCGCCACAGGGAACAGGCTGAAGCTTTCTTT
. | TRBJ1-3 | few | TRBV20-1 | CSALSGNTIYF | TGCAGTGCTCTCTCTGGAAACACCATATATTTT
TRBD1 | TRBJ2-7 | few | TRBV5-1 | CASSLDVTGRYEQYF | TGCGCCAGCAGCTTGGATGTGACAGGGCGCTACGAGCAGTACTTC
. | TRBJ2-5 | few | TRBV6-2/TRBV6-3 | CASSYPWTNTQETQYF | TGTGCCAGCAGTTACCCCTGGACTAACACTCAAGAGACCCAGTACTTC
TRBD1 | TRBJ2-1 | . | TRBV5-6 | CASSFLTGDNEQFF | TGTGCCAGCAGCTTTTTAACAGGGGACAATGAGCAGTTCTTC
TRBD2 | TRBJ2-2 | few | TRBV7-2 | CASSTRLAGATGELFF | TGTGCCAGCAGCACCCGACTAGCGGGAGCCACCGGGGAGCTGTTTTTT
. | TRBJ2-2 | few | TRBV4-1 | CASSQEYSANGELFF | TGCGCCAGCAGCCAAGAGTATAGCGCGAACGGGGAGCTGTTTTTT
. | TRBJ1-1 | . | TRBV18 | CASSPPNQGENTEAFF | TGTGCCAGCTCACCACCGAACCAGGGCGAGAACACTGAAGCTTTCTTT
. | TRBJ2-1 | . | TRBV5-1 | CASSLERQPNEQFF | TGCGCCAGCAGCTTGGAGCGGCAGCCCAATGAGCAGTTCTTC
. | TRBJ2-1 | . | TRBV3-1 | CASSPSLSSYNEQFF | TGTGCCAGCAGCCCCAGCCTTAGCTCCTACAATGAGCAGTTCTTC
. | TRBJ2-2 | few | TRBV20-1 | CSARVLRGTGELFF | TGCAGTGCTAGAGTACTGCGTGGGACCGGGGAGCTGTTTTTT
. | TRBJ2-7 | many | TRBV29-1 | CSVEDWPRPPTSYEQYF | TGCAGCGTTGAAGATTGGCCTCGGCCGCCGACCTCCTACGAGCAGTACTTC
. | TRBJ2-6 | few | TRBV20-1 | CSASPGLSGANVLTF | TGCAGTGCTTCCCCAGGTCTCTCTGGGGCCAACGTCCTGACTTTC
TRBD2 | TRBJ2-3 | . | TRBV7-2 | CASSFQRGRTDTQYF | TGTGCCAGCAGCTTCCAGCGGGGACGCACAGATACGCAGTATTTT
. | TRBJ2-2 | many | TRBV12-3/TRBV12-4 | CASSQGSNTGELFF | TGTGCCAGCAGCCAGGGCTCGAACACCGGGGAGCTGTTTTTT
TRBD2 | TRBJ2-7 | many | TRBV12-3/TRBV12-4 | CASSPRLASGSSYEQYF | TGTGCCAGCAGTCCACGCCTTGCTAGCGGGAGTTCTTACGAGCAGTACTTC
TRBD1 | TRBJ1-2 | few | TRBV7-8 | CASSLGTGSYGYTF | TGTGCCAGCAGCTTAGGGACAGGGAGTTATGGCTACACCTTC
TRBD2 | TRBJ2-7 | . | TRBV20-1 | CCASGVGGKGVEQYF | TGCTGTGCTAGCGGAGTCGGGGGGAAGGGCGTGGAGCAGTACTTC
. | TRBJ2-1 | few | TRBV7-2 | CASSLAGGPEQFF | TGTGCCAGCAGCTTAGCGGGGGGGCCTGAGCAGTTCTTC
. | TRBJ2-7 | . | TRBV10-3 | CAISPDGWYEQYF | TGTGCCATCAGCCCGGACGGATGGTACGAGCAGTACTTC
. | TRBJ1-2 | . | TRBV7-3 | CASSLTGSEHGYTF | TGTGCCAGCAGCCTGACAGGATCGGAGCATGGCTACACCTTC
. | TRBJ2-2 | . | TRBV7-2 | CASRQVSSTGELFF | TGTGCCAGCAGACAGGTTTCGTCCACCGGGGAGCTGTTTTTT
TRBD1 | TRBJ1-1 | few | TRBV29-1 | CSVASGQVYTEAFF | TGCAGCGTGGCTTCGGGACAGGTATACACTGAAGCTTTCTTT
. | TRBJ2-3 | few | TRBV7-8 | CASKIRDPRGTDTQYF | TGTGCCAGCAAAATCCGGGACCCCCGTGGCACAGATACGCAGTATTTT